The 26 T cell receptor beta chains below were found in one sample sequenced in a study of blood T cell repertoires in COVID-19. Assay: immunoSEQ multiplex PCR; the TCRdb copy retains only in-frame clones and omits some. The repertoire consists of around 150,000 clones, with approximately 80% occurring once and the leading ten covering roughly 3.4%. Sequencing input: PBMCs or T cells enriched from blood (not recorded which). The source of these receptors is a woman aged 55-69 years who had recovered from COVID-19.

This clone was found a few times. The chain has TRBV5-6 and TRBJ1-1; no firm D call. Germline CDR1 reads SGHDT; CDR2 reads YYEEEE. V lost 3 bases and J lost 1, with 13 bases in between. The CDR3 has 15 residues. CDR3 DNA sequence: TGTGCCAGCAGCTCCCGGTACAGAGCGAACACTGAAGCTTTCTTT. This sequence encodes CASSSRYRANTEAFF.

The rearrangement joins TRBV6-6 to TRBJ1-2; possible D gene TRBD1, 5 bases. V was shortened by 0 bases and J by 6 bases, with 14 bases between the two germline ends. Germline V CDR1 and CDR2: MNHNY, SVGAGI (reference sequence). The CDR3 consists of 15 residues. The CDR3 sequence: CASSYSQQAENGYTF. CDR3 nucleotides: TGTGCCAGCAGTTACTCGCAACAGGCCGAGAATGGCTACACCTTC.

This chain uses TRBV5-1 with TRBJ2-1; a possible D gene is TRBD1 (6 bases). The ends were cut back, 4 bases at V and 2 bases at J, with 13 bases in the middle. The CDR3 has 15 residues. CDR1 is SGHRS and CDR2 is YFSETQ in the germline V gene. The CDR3 bases are TGCGCCAGCAGCGGGGCCACAGGGCCCTACAATGAGCAGTTCTTC. Amino acids: CASSGATGPYNEQFF.

The rearrangement uses TRBV7-8 and TRBJ2-2; 9 nucleotides agree with TRBD2. Trimming removed 5 bases from V and 3 bases from J; junction bases left unmatched: 10. Germline V lookup: CDR1 SGHVS, CDR2 FQNEAQ. The CDR3 is 17 amino acids. CDR3: CASSAPERGDYTGELFF. Written as DNA, the CDR3 is TGTGCCAGCAGCGCCCCTGAGCGGGGGGATTACACCGGGGAGCTGTTTTTT. Full variable domain (outside the CDR3, taken from reference TRBV7-8 and TRBJ2-2): GAGVSQSPRYKVAKRGQDVALRCDPISGHVSLFWYQQALGQGPEFLTYFQNEAQLDKSGLPSDRFFAERPEGSVSTLKIQRTQQEDSAVYLCASSAPERGDYTGELFFGEGSRLTVL.

This rearrangement joins TRBV30 to TRBJ2-5; 11 bases align to TRBD1. Germline V lookup: CDR1 GTSNPN, CDR2 SVGIG (reference sequence). V shed 3 bases and J 5 bases; nucleotides not matched to a gene: 5. The CDR3 is made up of 14 amino acids. The CDR3: CAWRGQGVLETQYF. CDR3 nucleotide sequence: TGTGCCTGGAGGGGACAGGGGGTTTTGGAGACCCAGTACTTC.

The rearrangement joins TRBV6-2 or TRBV6-3 to TRBJ2-1, with 8 bases aligning to TRBD2. This CDR3 is built from 17 residues. Germline lookup yields CDR1 MNHEY and CDR2 SVGEGT. V trimming: 5 bases; J trimming: 0 bases; junction bases outside the gene matches: 9. The CDR3 protein is CASSGASGPSSYNEQFF. CDR3 nucleotide sequence: TGTGCCAGCAGTGGGGCTAGCGGGCCAAGCTCCTACAATGAGCAGTTCTTC.

CDR3 region: CASSLLGGNYGYTF. The CDR3 DNA is TGTGCCAGCAGCCTCTTAGGGGGCAACTATGGCTACACCTTC. The chain employs TRBV5-8 and TRBJ1-2, with TRBD1 identical over 7 bases. Germline V gene lookup returns CDR1 SGHTS and CDR2 YDEGEE. J was trimmed by 2 bases and V by 4 bases; bases with no gene match: 5. CDR3 length: 14 residues.

The chain couples TRBV7-8 to TRBJ1-5, with D hard to call. The CDR3 loop spans 14 amino acids. CDR1 SGHVS and CDR2 FQNEAQ come from the germline V gene. The ends were cut back, 1 base at V and 4 bases at J, with 8 bases in the middle. CDR3 nucleotide sequence: TGTGCCAGCAGCTTAGGAACCCTAAATCAGCCCCAGCATTTT. Its protein product is CASSLGTLNQPQHF.

The chain recombines TRBV19 with TRBJ1-4, with TRBD1 matching over 8 bases. Germline V gives CDR1 LNHDA, CDR2 SQIVND (reference sequence). This CDR3 is built from 15 residues. The J segment lost 1 base and the V segment lost 5 bases, leaving 3 bases of the junction unmatched. DNA of the CDR3: TGTGCCAGTAGTTTCGGACAGGGAACTAATGAAAAACTGTTTTTT. Its translation is CASSFGQGTNEKLFF.

This clone was seen a single time. The chain carries TRBV5-1 and TRBJ2-7, with 7 bases fitting TRBD1. V trimming: 4 bases; J trimming: 2 bases; junction bases outside the gene matches: 6. The CDR3 is 14 amino acids. Germline assignment: CDR1 SGHRS and CDR2 YFSETQ. CDR3 residues: CASSKRQGPYEQYF. The CDR3 bases are TGCGCCAGCAGCAAGCGACAGGGTCCCTACGAGCAGTACTTC.

The chain employs TRBV10-3 and TRBJ1-6; 7 bases match TRBD1. The J segment lost 5 bases and the V segment lost 10 bases, leaving 8 bases of the junction unmatched. Germline V gene data show CDR1 as ENHRY and CDR2 as SYGVKD. The CDR3 covers 14 residues. CDR3 coding DNA: TGTGCCACCCAACAGGGGAGTAATAATTCACCCCTCCACTTT. Protein sequence: CATQQGSNNSPLHF.

This clone was recorded a few times. This CDR3 reads CASSAGTGRSGANVLTF. In DNA, the CDR3 is TGTGCCAGCAGCGCCGGGACAGGGAGGTCTGGGGCCAACGTCCTGACTTTC. This chain connects TRBV3-1 (or the pseudogene TRBV3-2) to TRBJ2-6; TRBD1 matches at 9 bases. Germline lookup yields CDR1 LGHDT and CDR2 YNNKEL (reference sequence). With V trimmed by 5 bases and J by 1 base, 6 bases remained unmatched. The length of the CDR3 is 17 residues.

The J gene is TRBJ1-2, the V gene TRBV5-8, with D uncertain. The CDR3 loop spans 16 amino acids. Germline V lookup: CDR1 SGHTS, CDR2 YDEGEE. V lost 4 bases, J lost 4 bases, and 20 bases lay in between. CDR3 DNA sequence: TGTGCCAGCAGCGTGATTCACGATTCTCGGTTCTATGGCTACACCTTC. It translates to CASSVIHDSRFYGYTF.

The chain recombines TRBV18 with TRBJ1-2; possible D gene TRBD1, 5 bases. The germline V gene has CDR1 KGHSH and CDR2 LQKENI. V was pared by 6 bases and J by 8 bases, with 19 bases between. The CDR3 runs 14 residues. The CDR3 is CASSPQRDSDGYTF. CDR3 in DNA: TGTGCCAGCTCTCCTCAACGAGACAGTGACGGCTACACCTTC.

The chain couples TRBV10-3 to TRBJ2-3; maybe TRBD2 (5 bases). Germline V gene lookup returns CDR1 ENHRY and CDR2 SYGVKD. The V and J ends lost 6 bases and 4 bases respectively, with 11 bases between them. The CDR3 covers 13 residues. The DNA of the CDR3 is TGTGCCATCAGGGGAGACCGGGCAGATACGCAGTATTTT. Its protein is CAIRGDRADTQYF.

The chain is built from TRBV29-1 and TRBJ2-7, with a weak D call TRBD1 (6 bases). CDR1 and CDR2 (germline): SQVTM, ANQGSEA. The length of the CDR3 is 13 residues. Between the trimmed V and J ends, which lost 8 bases and 0 bases, there was a span of 14 bases. CDR3 coding DNA: TGCAGCATCCGACAGGATTCCTCCTACGAGCAGTACTTC. Translating gives CSIRQDSSYEQYF.

This rearrangement joins TRBV5-1 to TRBJ1-6; possible D gene TRBD1, 6 bases. Trimming cost V 6 bases and J 2 bases, with 12 bases left between them. Germline V CDR1 and CDR2: SGHRS, YFSETQ. CDR3 size: 15 residues. The CDR3 region is CASNVGTTYNSPLHF. The CDR3 nucleotides read TGCGCCAGCAACGTCGGGACAACCTATAATTCACCCCTCCACTTT. The full variable domain, rest sourced from reference TRBV5-1 and TRBJ1-6, is KAGVTQTPRYLIKTRGQQVTLSCSPISGHRSVSWYQQTPGQGLQFLFEYFSETQRNKGNFPGRFSGRQFSNSRSEMNVSTLELGDSALYLCASNVGTTYNSPLHFGNGTRLTVT.

The chain joins TRBV18 to TRBJ2-1, with D perhaps TRBD1 (5 bases). CDR3 size: 16 residues. Trimming left V 6 bases short and J 2 bases short, with 17 bases between. Per germline, CDR1 KGHSH and CDR2 LQKENI. CDR3 in amino acids: CASSLLPDSTYNEQFF. In nucleotides, the CDR3 is TGTGCCAGCTCCCTCCTACCCGACAGCACCTACAATGAGCAGTTCTTC.

CDR3: CASSPYISSYNSPLHF. As DNA, the CDR3 is TGCGCCAGCAGCCCATACATCAGCTCCTATAATTCACCCCTCCACTTT. The chain links TRBV5-1 to TRBJ1-6; D gene ambiguous. The CDR3 consists of 16 residues. V was cut by 4 bases and J by 0 bases, with 11 bases left in between. CDR1 and CDR2 from the germline V gene are SGHRS and YFSETQ.

The V and J genes are TRBV5-4 and TRBJ2-2, with 11 bases that match TRBD2. V shed 2 bases and J 0 bases; nucleotides not matched to a gene: 12. Germline CDR1 SGHNT, CDR2 YYREEE (reference sequence). The CDR3 totals 20 residues. CDR3 region: CASSFPGVSGGVANTGELFF. The CDR3 coding sequence is TGTGCCAGCAGCTTCCCTGGGGTTAGCGGGGGGGTAGCGAACACCGGGGAGCTGTTTTTT.

V gene TRBV3-1 (or the pseudogene TRBV3-2) combines with J gene TRBJ2-5; the match to TRBD2 covers 7 bases. This CDR3 region has 14 residues. Trimming at V came to 4 bases and at J to 5 bases, leaving 7 bases not matched to a gene. Germline V gene data show CDR1 as LGHDT and CDR2 as YNNKEL (reference sequence). CDR3 bases: TGTGCCAGCAGCCTCCTAGCGGCTGGGGAGACCCAGTACTTC. Encoded protein: CASSLLAAGETQYF.

This chain joins TRBV27 and TRBJ1-5, with TRBD1 as a possible D gene (6 bases). Germline CDR1 MNHEY, CDR2 SMNVEV (reference sequence). The CDR3 is 14 residues long. V lost 3 bases and J lost 11, with 17 bases in between. CDR3 DNA: TGTGCCAGCAGTTTTAGGCAGGGGAGGGAGGCCCAGCATTTT. Residues: CASSFRQGREAQHF.

The chain couples TRBV12-3 or TRBV12-4 to TRBJ2-7; D not certain. The V gene lost 1 base and the J gene lost 6 bases, with 7 bases spanning the gap. The CDR3 sequence is 12 residues long. CDR3 nucleotide sequence: TGTGCCAGCAGTTTAGAGAGGTTCGAGCAGTACTTC. It yields the protein CASSLERFEQYF.

The chain joins TRBV29-1 to TRBJ1-1, with D possibly being TRBD1 (6 bases). Germline V gene data show CDR1 as SQVTM and CDR2 as ANQGSEA. The germline V and J ends were trimmed by 8 bases and 4 bases, with 20 bases remaining between them. This CDR3 comprises 14 residues. CDR3 amino acids: CSFFLAGVTTEAFF. CDR3 coding DNA: TGCAGCTTCTTCTTGGCAGGGGTAACCACTGAAGCTTTCTTT.

The chain joins TRBV7-2 to TRBJ2-1; 10 bases are shared with TRBD2. Germline V lookup: CDR1 SGHTA, CDR2 FQGNSA. The V and J ends lost 5 bases and 10 bases, in that order; junction bases with no gene match: 14. The CDR3 length is 16 residues. The CDR3 here is CASSRVSGGAWVEQFF. The CDR3 nucleotides read TGTGCCAGCAGCCGTGTGAGCGGGGGGGCTTGGGTCGAGCAGTTCTTC.

The chain uses TRBV24-1 and TRBJ2-7; a weak D match, TRBD1 (5 bases). The CDR3 is 14 residues long. With 4 bases removed from V and 4 bases from J, the gap between germline ends came to 13 bases. Germline V gives CDR1 KGHDR, CDR2 SFDVKD. The CDR3 nucleotides are TGTGCCACCAGTGACACCGGTAGGGGTTACGAGCAGTACTTC. This gives the protein CATSDTGRGYEQYF.